This note documents a single T cell receptor (beta chain) sequence. The sample originates from a study of blood T cell repertoires in COVID-19. Study details: There were acute and convalescent COVID-19 samples, and they came from the United States, Italy and Spain. PBMCs, B-cell-depleted T cells, or T cells were the source of the cDNA or gDNA that made up the material.

Seattle patients were enrolled while actively infected and followed longitudinally. Original analysis: It was from reference gene primer amplification that nucleated cell counts were estimated. Sequencing used immunoSEQ multiplex PCR; TCRdb keeps in-frame clones, though not all of them. V, J and clone size reflect that table, while D and trimming were determined from the DNA. The profile covers almost 250,000 clones, with around 86% appearing a single time and 5% to 7% taken by the ten largest. Between the trimmed V and J ends, which lost 7 bases and 3 bases, there was a span of 12 bases. In germline, CDR1 is SQVTM, CDR2 ANQGSEA. The CDR3 length is 12 residues.

The origin of this receptor is an elderly woman with COVID-19, enrolled during active disease. The V and J genes are TRBV29-1 and TRBJ1-1, with D uncertain. Sequenced material: peripheral blood. CDR3 nucleotide sequence: TGCAGCGCTCGGAGTTACGACACTGAAGCTTTCTTT. Amino acids: CSARSYDTEAFF. The complete variable domain, with remaining parts taken from reference TRBV29-1 and TRBJ1-1, reads SAVISQKPSRDICQRGTSLTIQCQVDSQVTMMFWYRQQPGQSLTLIATANQGSEATYESGFVIDKFPISRPNLTFSTLTVSNMSPEDSSIYLCSARSYDTEAFFGQGTRLTVV.